The 8 T cell receptor beta chains below come from one sample, sequenced in a study of cytomegalovirus exposure and HLA in healthy donors. The study ran its PCR with 60 Vbeta and 13 Jbeta primers. TCRdb's copy holds only in-frame clones and misses some; the assay was immunoSEQ multiplex PCR. In the table there are 93,000 or so clones, 70% to 90% of which are singletons. The source material was PBMCs. All receptors come from a woman aged 18-29 years in good health and CMV-seropositive.

J is TRBJ2-7 and V is TRBV19; 7 bases agree with TRBD1. After removal of 5 bases from V and 0 bases from J, the junction contained 13 bases not matched to a gene. The CDR3 consists of 17 residues. Germline CDR1 and CDR2: LNHDA and SQIVND (reference sequence). The chain's CDR3 is CASSWEFGTDFSYEQYF. The DNA of the CDR3 is TGTGCCAGTAGTTGGGAATTTGGGACAGATTTCTCCTACGAGCAGTACTTC.

V gene TRBV5-4 combines with J gene TRBJ2-5; 10 bases are shared with TRBD2. V shed 1 base, J shed 11 bases, and the junction held 8 bases outside the gene matches. Germline CDR1 SGHNT, CDR2 YYREEE (reference sequence). The CDR3 has 14 amino acids. The chain's CDR3 is CASSLWLAGGPQYF. For the CDR3, the DNA is TGTGCCAGCAGCTTGTGGTTAGCGGGGGGCCCTCAGTACTTC.

The J gene is TRBJ2-5, the V gene TRBV30; maybe TRBD2 (6 bases). Trimming pared 0 bases from V and 3 bases from J, leaving 11 bases between. The CDR3 length is 14 residues. Germline CDR1 reads GTSNPN; CDR2 reads SVGIG (reference sequence). The CDR3 DNA reads TGTGCCTGGAGTGTGGCACCGGGGGAAGAGACCCAGTACTTC. It yields the protein CAWSVAPGEETQYF. The full variable domain, rest sourced from reference TRBV30 and TRBJ2-5, is SQTIHQWPATLVQPVGSPLSLECTVEGTSNPNLYWYRQAAGRGLQLLFYSVGIGQISSEVPQNLSASRPQDRQFILSSKKLLLSDSGFYLCAWSVAPGEETQYFGPGTRLLVL.

The genes are TRBV6-1 and TRBJ1-5, with D uncertain. V lost 3 bases to trimming and J lost 2 bases, with 17 bases between them. CDR3 length: 17 residues. Germline V gene sequence: CDR1 MNHNS, CDR2 SASEGT. The CDR3 loop is CASSDSGGPWGNQPQHF. The CDR3 DNA sequence: TGTGCCAGCAGTGACAGCGGAGGACCGTGGGGCAATCAGCCCCAGCATTTT.

The chain recombines TRBV7-9 with TRBJ1-1; 8 bases agree with TRBD1. Trimming removed 5 bases from V and 0 bases from J; junction bases left unmatched: 5. Germline assignment: CDR1 SEHNR and CDR2 FQNEAQ (reference sequence). CDR3 length: 15 residues. The CDR3 DNA is TGTGCCAGCAGCCCGTTGACAGGGGTGAACACTGAAGCTTTCTTT. Its translation: CASSPLTGVNTEAFF.

This chain connects TRBV5-1 to TRBJ2-3; no reliable D call. The CDR3 totals 15 residues. Between the trimmed V and J ends, which lost 0 bases and 1 base, there was a span of 9 bases. Germline CDR1 SGHRS, CDR2 YFSETQ. CDR3 sequence reads: CASSLGGIRTDTQYF. CDR3 coding DNA: TGCGCCAGCAGCTTGGGCGGTATACGCACAGATACGCAGTATTTT.

The chain joins TRBV6-1 to TRBJ2-7; D is perhaps TRBD2 (6 bases). From germline, CDR1 is MNHNS and CDR2 SASEGT. The CDR3 totals 12 residues. Trimming cost V 6 bases and J 3 bases, with 9 bases left between them. DNA for the CDR3: TGTGCCAGCAGGGACTACGACTACGAGCAGTACTTC. It encodes CASRDYDYEQYF.

This clone was recorded only once. The V gene is TRBV11-2, the J gene TRBJ2-5, with TRBD1 identical over 9 bases. This CDR3 comprises 14 residues. Trimming cost V 5 bases and J 5 bases; bases outside gene matches: 6. Germline assignment: CDR1 SGHAT and CDR2 FQNNGV. The chain's CDR3 is CASSAGQGMETQYF. The CDR3, as DNA: TGTGCCAGCAGCGCCGGACAGGGGATGGAGACCCAGTACTTC.